This TCR beta chain originates from a study of cytomegalovirus exposure and HLA in healthy donors (dated by TCRdb to 2016 to 2017). For the wider study: An earlier analysis of several hundred of the donors reported roughly 300 Gb of sequence data and around 110 million unique TCR beta sequences from some 180 million T cells. Roughly 310 gigabases of sequencing data and approximately 85 million unique TCR sequences were included in an early release covering roughly 600 HLA-typed donors. Of the approximately 400 genotyped donors, approximately 83% fell in the genetic ancestry cluster associated with self-reported Caucasian donors. The study was designed to test whether signatures of past pathogen exposure could be identified by cataloging public T cell receptors. The study profiled the T cell repertoires of 666 subjects by immunosequencing and related them to cytomegalovirus serostatus. A separate validation cohort of over 95 different subjects was used in addition to the 666-subject first cohort. The study combined high-throughput TCR immunosequencing, statistical association of individual TCRs with disease status, and machine learning to predict cytomegalovirus infection status. A later analysis re-examined previously published TCR beta repertoires from about 700 donors and added high-resolution HLA genotyping to investigate patterns of TCR occurrence. Rather than using new phenotypic data, the later analysis identified candidate immune exposures from TCR beta sequences and from how often those sequences occurred across donors. An earlier analysis of around 640 of the donors used high-throughput TCR beta sequencing to judge whether each TCR beta V gene segment behaved as functional or pseudogenic. Donor age, sex, ethnicity and CMV serostatus were compiled alongside the repertoire data. Genome-wide SNP genotypes for about 55% of the 666 donors were used in a later genetic analysis, which treated that subset as a discovery cohort. All discovery cohort repertoires had been generated using a single sequencing platform. HLA typing included class I and class II loci at four-digit resolution. The number of typed donors differed by locus: about 629-630 for A, B, C, DRB1 and DQB1; 522 for DQA1; over 600 for DPA1; and 450 to 480 for DPB1. Several DR-DQ haplotypes were handled as single units for association and clustering, since linkage in the cohort was strong. Among about 360 genotyped donors of the cohort, an average of approximately 250,000 unique TCR beta nucleotide sequences were sequenced per donor, around a sixth of them non-productive.

What the work shows at the level of the full study, not this receptor alone: Roughly uniform sequencing depth across donors was assumed in presence/absence analyses, although this assumption may not hold. In a later analysis, HLA-associated TCR beta chains were found to be more clonally expanded and to have lower generation probabilities than equally common non-associated chains. Specific HLA alleles were associated with over 15,000 TCR beta sequences at a false discovery rate of 0.05 in a later analysis. Some IMGT-functional V segments, including TRBV6-2 and TRBV6-3, could not be distinguished by the 87-base-pair reads and were therefore excluded. The authors suggested that the approach could potentially be generalized to other disease states and immunological phenotypes. Correlated functional status among segregating V segments might be attributable to linkage disequilibrium, but an unknown experimental factor could not be ruled out. Over 15 rarely observed V segments, including chromosome 9 orphons, were excluded from the earlier analysis of approximately 500 of the donors because counts were too low. According to a later analysis, most CMV-associated TCR beta chains appeared to be HLA-restricted, and the HLA associations seemed to be driven largely by CMV exposure. A further reported finding was that TCR beta sequences accurately predicted the HLA-A and HLA-B alleles for most subjects in the first cohort. Because some donors lacked HLA typing at each locus, the association tests relied only on the typed subset. A total of fewer than 200 TCR beta chains were listed by the study as associated with cytomegalovirus. In vitro tests confirmed that a few of the cytomegalovirus-associated TCR beta chains recognize cytomegalovirus antigens. Assigning TCR associations to individual alleles was difficult when HLA alleles, especially DR and DQ, strongly co-occurred. In this cohort, only TCR beta chains were sequenced, and detectable features were limited by the absence of alpha or paired-chain data. In a later analysis, several top co-occurrence clusters were reported to appear linked to parvovirus B19, influenza, CMV and Epstein-Barr virus. Cytomegalovirus status was reported to be diagnosed by the classifier with high specificity and sensitivity in both the original and validation cohorts. Most TCR sequences were observed very rarely across donors, whereas some public TCRs were present in many individuals. An association between a missense DCLRE1C variant and V-gene and J-gene trimming of TCR beta chains was found in a later genetic analysis and replicated in an independent cohort. A later analysis found that TCR association rates varied across HLA loci, with DRB1 alleles showing the most associated TCRs and HLA-C alleles the fewest. In an earlier analysis of 587 of the donors, most TCR beta V segments were observed in productive rearrangements about 87% or about 30% of the time, broadly matching IMGT annotations. According to a later genetic analysis, donors in an Asian-associated ancestry cluster had fewer N-insertions in productive TCRs than the approximately 700-donor mean. A group of highly shared sequence variants was considered likely to be a technical artifact of the sequencing pipeline. The only immune exposure information available for the cohort was CMV serostatus.

Regarding this clone: What this receptor recognizes is not known. Base qualities are not provided; no much larger clone lies one nucleotide away.

The cohort was made up of around 720 healthy bone marrow donors. Cohort members were all nominally healthy when sampled, although unrecorded immune exposures were likely present. The donor tested CMV seropositive, placing the donor among the 250 to 300 seropositive members of the cohort. A peripheral blood sample was collected from each donor, and TCR beta sequencing was performed on peripheral blood mononuclear cells. Genomic DNA extraction from the blood cell samples was performed with the Qiagen DNeasy Blood Extraction Kit. Clipping removes 5 bases from V and 4 bases from J, with 10 as the unmatched junction base count. The CDR3, cysteine through phenylalanine, is 15 amino acids long. The read is trimmed to its CDR3 DNA, 45 bases read in frame from base 1. From the germline V gene, CDR1 is MNHEY and CDR2 is SVGAGI. The library came from the immunoSEQ multiplex PCR assay. The multiplex PCR relied on a mix of 60 forward primers for TCR Vbeta segments and 13 reverse primers for TCR Jbeta segments. The CDR3 region of rearranged TCR beta genes was amplified from genomic DNA with a multiplex PCR assay. Amplified TCR beta libraries were sequenced as 87-base-pair reads on the Illumina HiSeq System. In the source study's methods: Across the 670 or so repertoires, a later analysis counted tens of millions of unique TCR beta chains, approximately 10 million of which were shared by at least two donors. A nearest-neighbor algorithm error-corrected the raw reads and collapsed the reads into unique sequences, merging closely related sequences to remove PCR and sequencing errors. V, D and J gene segments were assigned by aligning CDR3 sequences to IMGT reference sequences. For a sequence to be retained, at least a six-nucleotide match to both a V gene segment and a J gene segment was required. A rearrangement was called productive if the CDR3 had no stop codons and remained in frame with V and J, and every other rearrangement was called non-productive. CDR3 was defined according to IMGT convention as the region running from the second conserved V-encoded cysteine to the conserved J-encoded phenylalanine. Sequences without an unambiguous match to a single V gene segment were excluded from the earlier analysis of 500 to 700 of the donors. In an earlier analysis of almost 600 of the donors, a V segment was called functional when productive rearrangements were above 56.7%, and segregating when the standard deviation between donors exceeded 5%. A statistical classification framework was built for diagnosing cytomegalovirus status from the catalog of TCR beta chain sequences. In a later analysis, V and J genes were assigned by comparing TCR nucleotide sequences against IMGT/GENE-DB human TR gene sequences. Using the TCRdist pipeline, a later analysis assigned CDR3 sequences along with most-parsimonious VDJ recombination scenarios. A later analysis defined each TCR beta chain by its CDR3 amino acid sequence plus V-gene family, and excluded reads lacking a unique V-gene family. A later analysis removed nearly 600 highly shared, low-generation-probability nucleotide sequences to deal with suspected cross-contamination and a sequencing artifact. For each public chain, a later analysis derived a clonal expansion index from normalized ranks of inferred template counts within each repertoire. Generation probabilities in a later analysis came from a VDJ recombination model fitted to out-of-frame rearrangements, and those results were checked against IGoR. In a later analysis, TCR-TCR, TCR-HLA and TCR-CMV co-occurrence was scored with hypergeometric tests, and a repertoire-size bias correction was applied to TCR pairs. In a later analysis, false discovery rates were estimated by permuting HLA or CMV assignments 20 times. In a later analysis, co-occurring TCRs were grouped with DBSCAN, and TCRdist sequence similarity was added when clustering was performed within HLA-allele-positive subsets. For co-occurrence clustering, repertoires with fewer than 30,000 or more than 120,000 public chains were excluded, along with roughly 5 repertoires with anomalous nucleotide sharing. TCRdb took this table from immuneACCESS and kept in-frame rearrangements with V and J called. Such tables lack part of the clones; where checked against another copy, unresolved V genes explain under half of the gap, and the rest is unexplained. Clone size and V and J calls were adopted from that table, with D and trimming inferred from the DNA. In this sample the table shows over 75,000 clones, over 70% of which occur a single time. The ten largest clones capture under 7.5% of the sample.

The specimen sequenced was PBMCs. The chain links TRBV6-5 with TRBJ2-7, with 8 central nucleotides matching TRBD1. This clonotype originated in a man aged 50 or older in good health and CMV-seropositive. The CDR3 protein sequence reads: CASSPRQGILYEQYF. The sequenced DNA is TGTGCCAGCAGTCCCCGACAGGGGATTTTATACGAGCAGTACTTC.